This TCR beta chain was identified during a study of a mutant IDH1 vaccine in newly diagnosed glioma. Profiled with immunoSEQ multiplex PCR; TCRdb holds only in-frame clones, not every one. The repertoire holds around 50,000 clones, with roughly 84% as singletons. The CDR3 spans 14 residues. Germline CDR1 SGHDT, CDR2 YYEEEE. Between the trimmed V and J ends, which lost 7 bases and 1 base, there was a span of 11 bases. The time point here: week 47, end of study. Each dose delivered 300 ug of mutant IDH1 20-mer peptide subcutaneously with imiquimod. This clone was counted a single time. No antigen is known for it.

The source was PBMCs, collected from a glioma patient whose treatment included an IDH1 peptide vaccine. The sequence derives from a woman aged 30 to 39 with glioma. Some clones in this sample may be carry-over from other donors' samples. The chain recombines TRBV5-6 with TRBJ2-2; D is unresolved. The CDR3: CASLTLLNTGELFF. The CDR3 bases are TGTGCCAGCCTCACCCTCCTGAACACCGGGGAGCTGTTTTTT.